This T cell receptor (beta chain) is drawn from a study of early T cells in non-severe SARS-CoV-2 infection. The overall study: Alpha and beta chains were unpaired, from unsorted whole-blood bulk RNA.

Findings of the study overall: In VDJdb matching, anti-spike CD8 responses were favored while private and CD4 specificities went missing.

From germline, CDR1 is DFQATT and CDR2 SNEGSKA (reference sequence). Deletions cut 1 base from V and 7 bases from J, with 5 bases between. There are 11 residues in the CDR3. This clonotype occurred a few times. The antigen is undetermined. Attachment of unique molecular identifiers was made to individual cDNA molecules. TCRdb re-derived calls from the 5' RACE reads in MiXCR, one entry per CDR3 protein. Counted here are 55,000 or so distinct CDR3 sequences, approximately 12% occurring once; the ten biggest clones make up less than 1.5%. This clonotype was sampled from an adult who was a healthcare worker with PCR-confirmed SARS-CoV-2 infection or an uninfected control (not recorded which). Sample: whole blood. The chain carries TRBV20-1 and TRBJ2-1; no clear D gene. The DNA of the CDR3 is TGCAGTGCTAGAGTGATAAATGAGCAGTTCTTC. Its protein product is CSARVINEQFF.